This TCR beta chain derives from a study of blood T cell repertoires in COVID-19. Overall study: Samples of COVID-19 (acute and convalescent) were obtained from the United States, Italy and Spain. T cells, B-cell-depleted T cells, or PBMCs provided the cDNA or gDNA that served as material.

This CDR3 contains 16 residues. With 0 bases clipped from V and 4 bases from J, the junction kept 8 bases outside the gene matches. Germline V CDR1 and CDR2: SGHDT, YYEEEE. The data were produced by immunoSEQ multiplex PCR, yet TCRdb's version contains in-frame clones alone and is incomplete. The repertoire holds 150,000 to 200,000 clones, with roughly 91% as singletons. The specimen was peripheral blood. This clonotype was obtained from a man between 18 and 29 years old with acute or convalescent COVID-19. The chain joins TRBV5-6 to TRBJ2-5; 8 nucleotides match TRBD2. CDR3 sequence reads: CASSLVGGGPGETQYF. CDR3 nucleotides: TGTGCCAGCAGCTTGGTTGGCGGGGGGCCAGGAGAGACCCAGTACTTC. The variable domain in full, with the rest retrieved from reference TRBV5-6 and TRBJ2-5, is DAGVTQSPTHLIKTRGQQVTLRCSPKSGHDTVSWYQQALGQGPQFIFQYYEEEERQRGNFPDRFSGHQFPNYSSELNVNALLLGDSALYLCASSLVGGGPGETQYFGPGTRLLVL.